The clone carrying this T cell receptor beta chain has only one observation. Trimming cost V 0 bases and J 3 bases, with 13 bases left between them. This CDR3 has 16 residues. The germline V gene encodes CDR1 SGHDT and CDR2 YYEEEE. This entry is derived from a study of blood T cell repertoires in COVID-19. Across the study: Sites in the United States, Italy and Spain provided acute and convalescent COVID-19 samples. Sources were T cells, B-cell-depleted T cells, or PBMCs; the material itself was cDNA or gDNA.

Original data processing: Nucleated cell number was recorded as an estimate derived from reference gene primer amplification. Profiled with immunoSEQ multiplex PCR; TCRdb holds only in-frame clones, not every one. The V and J calls and clone size come from that table; D and trimming were worked out from the DNA. The sample consists of about 89,000 clones, about 80% of them appearing once. The TCR originated in a woman older than 75 with acute or convalescent COVID-19. Specimen: peripheral blood. This chain joins TRBV5-6 and TRBJ1-5; D is uncertain. CDR3 coding DNA: TGTGCCAGCAGCTTGGGTGGGCAGAGCCTCAATCAGCCCCAGCATTTT. It translates to CASSLGGQSLNQPQHF.